This T cell receptor beta chain was recovered during a study of shared clonotypes between healthy human individuals. Regarding the study as a whole: A handful of donors showed sharing of approximately 5% of naive CD4 clonotypes.

CDR1 SGHRS and CDR2 YFSETQ come from the germline V gene. CDR3 length: 15 amino acids. Trimming cost V 5 bases and J 8 bases; bases outside gene matches: 9. At the deep level, the assay was run. The repertoire was sequenced with immunoSEQ multiplex PCR; TCRdb's copy has only in-frame clones and lacks some. The sample lists millions of clones, 85% to 95% occurring once. The count of this clone is one. Its matching antigen is unknown. The chain combines TRBV5-1 with TRBJ2-1; 11 positions agree with TRBD1. The clonotype comes from a man aged 18 to 30 in good health. Sequencing input: naive CD4+ T cells sorted from blood. Indicated subset: CD45RA+ positively selected. The CDR3 DNA reads TGCGCCAGCAGGAAAGGGACAGGGGGTAACTATGAGCAGTTCTTC. Its translation is CASRKGTGGNYEQFF. The full variable domain, with the rest looked up from reference TRBV5-1 and TRBJ2-1, is KAGVTQTPRYLIKTRGQQVTLSCSPISGHRSVSWYQQTPGQGLQFLFEYFSETQRNKGNFPGRFSGRQFSNSRSEMNVSTLELGDSALYLCASRKGTGGNYEQFFGPGTRLTVL.